This T cell receptor beta chain emerged from a study of blood T cells in healthy people across ages (dated by TCRdb to between 2014 and 2016). Regarding the study in general: In model experiments, template switching captured about one uniquely barcoded TCR beta cDNA molecule for every two T cells. Age-related changes in TCR beta repertoire diversity were measured in the study by deep sequencing normalized with unique cDNA molecular identifiers. Donors were grouped into four age groups: young (average 16 years), middle-aged (roughly 38), aged (about 60) and long-lived (over 80). Two additional independent replicas of 1 million unique cDNA reads from the same blood draw were analyzed for two donors (one aged 18 to 30 and one aged 80 or older).

At the junction V is shortened by 1 base and J by 6 bases; bases outside the gene matches: 3. Taken from the germline V gene, the CDR1 and CDR2 loops are SGHRS and YFSETQ. From cysteine to phenylalanine, the CDR3 is 15 amino acids long. Just the 45-base CDR3 DNA is kept, in frame starting at base 1. Receptor libraries were prepared by 5' RACE. The data were produced on an Illumina HiSeq 2500. A second 7 to 11 cycle PCR used a sample-barcoded 5' primer and a J-beta primer mix. A template-switch 5' adaptor carrying 12 random nucleotides introduced a unique molecular identifier onto each TCR beta cDNA molecule. At least 3 million CDR3-containing paired-end reads were obtained from each sample. First-strand cDNA was synthesized from all RNA with the Mint cDNA synthesis kit, primed by a TRBC-specific oligonucleotide. Following uracil-DNA glycosylase treatment, a first 18-cycle PCR with universal primers M1SS and BC2_uni_R was performed on all cDNA. The source study handled its data this way. For normalization, 1 million high-quality reads were randomly selected from each sample, with every read carrying a distinct molecular identifier. Instead of being binned into consensus sequences, reads that shared molecular identifiers were thrown out. MiTCR, run with a Q25 quality threshold and the strictest error-elimination algorithm, handled CDR3 identification, clonotype clustering and error correction. A nonparametric unseen species model with Euler transformation was used to estimate a lower bound on total TCR beta diversity. The raw public data were reprocessed by TCRdb itself: fastp quality trimming at Q25, MiXCR clonotype calling, in-frame beta chains only. Rows with one shared CDR3 protein collapse into an entry with the most common genes and DNA. V and J calls and clone size were set by TCRdb, not the authors. This sample lists approximately 580,000 distinct CDR3 sequences; 24% were detected once. The ten most abundant clones make up 8.7% of the sample.

Summary of the overall study and its limitations: Observed TCR beta diversity per million T cells fell roughly linearly with age, and a significant reduction was already apparent by age roughly 40. Donor CMV infection status was unknown, potentially confounding age-related changes in expanded clonotypes. Compared with the aged group, more naive CD4+ T cells, fewer expanded clones and increased TCR diversity were shown by the long-lived group, suggesting age selection. Estimates of total diversity based on one million sequenced T cells were considered lower bounds and underestimates. Since profiling was done on bulk unsorted PBMCs, naive and antigen-experienced compartments could not be conclusively compared. The percentage of naive T cells measured by flow cytometry correlated strongly with observed TCR beta diversity.

The roughly 37 donors, aged about 6 to 100 years, were systemically healthy Caucasian individuals from Russia. Each donor gave about 9.7 milliliters of peripheral blood, drawn into EDTA-treated Vacutainer tubes. PBMCs were isolated by Ficoll-Paque density-gradient centrifugation, with at least 7 million obtained per sample. Total RNA, at least 6 micrograms per sample, was extracted from PBMCs with Trizol reagent. The percentages of naive CD45RAhigh/CD27high T cells were determined by flow cytometry on a PBMC aliquot from every donor. With regard to this clonotype: This receptor's antigen is unknown. No much larger clone is present one base from it, and per-base qualities are unavailable.

The same sample was also used in a study of T cells of mothers and their children. As noted in the second study: Donors were nine systemically healthy Caucasian individuals: three mothers and their six children. cDNA synthesis consumed the entire amount of extracted RNA, loaded at around 1.5 ug RNA in each 15 ul reaction. In the second PCR, sample barcodes and 2-4 random nucleotides were introduced via the M1S primer. Over 8.5 million TCR beta CDR3 reads came from each mother, compared with 2.5 million to 3.5 million reads from each child. In both related and unrelated pairs, thymic selection shapes the output of TCR recombination in a similar way, with inherited differences having only a minor effect. Normalized repertoire overlap was always found to be slightly, but never significantly, higher in related mother-child pairs than in unrelated mother-child pairs. No persistent microchimeric T cell clones were found, with a detection sensitivity of approximately 100 clones per million clonotypes. To look for features that set related mother-child pairs apart from unrelated individuals, the researchers ran deep NGS to compare the TCR beta repertoires of mothers and children. The mean age was 40 +/- 4 years for the mothers and about 10 +/- 4 years for the children. After adapters were ligated using NEBNext reagents, the libraries underwent 100+100 nt paired-end sequencing on an Illumina HiSeq 2000. To avoid cross-contamination, the mother libraries and the child libraries were prepared a month apart and sequenced in separate runs. For each donor, between roughly 450,000 and 2,300,000 distinct TCR beta clonotypes were identified. Naive TCR beta clonotypes were estimated from low-frequency clonotypes matched to each donor's FACS-determined naive share, without sorting.

The sequence came from a boy younger than 18 in good health. The rearrangement combines TRBV5-1 with TRBJ2-3; the junction holds 12 bases that match TRBD2. Sequencing was done on a sample of blood. The base sequence is TGCGCCAGCAGCTTGTGGACTAGCGGGGATGATACGCAGTATTTT. Its coded protein is CASSLWTSGDDTQYF.